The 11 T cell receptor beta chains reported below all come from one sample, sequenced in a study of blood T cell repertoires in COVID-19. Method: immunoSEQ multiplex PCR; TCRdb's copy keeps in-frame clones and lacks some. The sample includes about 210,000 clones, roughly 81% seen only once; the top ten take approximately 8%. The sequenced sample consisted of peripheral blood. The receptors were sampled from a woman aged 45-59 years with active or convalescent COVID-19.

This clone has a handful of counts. This CDR3 reads CASSKGGVGAYEQYF. The DNA of the CDR3 is TGCGCCAGCAGCAAGGGCGGGGTGGGTGCCTACGAGCAGTACTTC. The rearrangement links TRBV5-1 to TRBJ2-7; a possible D gene is TRBD2 (6 bases). V lost 4 bases and J 2 bases, leaving 16 bases between the germline ends. Per the germline V gene, CDR1 is SGHRS and CDR2 is YFSETQ. The CDR3 has 15 amino acids.

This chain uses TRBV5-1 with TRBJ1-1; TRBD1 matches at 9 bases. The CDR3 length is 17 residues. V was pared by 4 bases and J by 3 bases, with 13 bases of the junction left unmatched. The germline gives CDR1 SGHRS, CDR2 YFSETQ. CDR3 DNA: TGCGCCAGCAGCGCCGTCGCCTGGGGACAGGGTTACACTGAAGCTTTCTTT. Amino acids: CASSAVAWGQGYTEAFF.

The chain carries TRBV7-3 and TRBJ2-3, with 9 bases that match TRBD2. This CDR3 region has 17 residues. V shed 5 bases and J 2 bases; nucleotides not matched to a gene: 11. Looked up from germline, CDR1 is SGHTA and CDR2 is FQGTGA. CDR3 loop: CASSPGGAGGITDTQYF. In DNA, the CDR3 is TGTGCCAGCAGCCCCGGGGGCGCGGGAGGGATCACAGATACGCAGTATTTT.

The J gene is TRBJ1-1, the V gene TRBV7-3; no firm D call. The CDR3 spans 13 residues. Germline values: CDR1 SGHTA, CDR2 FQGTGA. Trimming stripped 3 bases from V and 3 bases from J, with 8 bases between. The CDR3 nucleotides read TGTGCCAGCAGCTTCGGAGTTTACACTGAAGCTTTCTTT. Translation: CASSFGVYTEAFF. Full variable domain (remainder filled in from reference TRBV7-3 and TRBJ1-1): GAGVSQTPSNKVTEKGKYVELRCDPISGHTALYWYRQSLGQGPEFLIYFQGTGAADDSGLPNDRFFAVRPEGSVSTLKIQRTERGDSAVYLCASSFGVYTEAFFGQGTRLTVV.

CDR3 coding DNA: TGTGCCAGCAGCCCCCAAGCGGGGGGGCCCGATGAGCAGTTCTTC. Translated, it gives CASSPQAGGPDEQFF. The V and J genes are TRBV5-4 and TRBJ2-1; 10 nucleotides align to TRBD2. Germline V gives CDR1 SGHNT, CDR2 YYREEE (reference sequence). J gave up 8 bases and V 4 bases, and 9 bases lay outside the gene matches. CDR3 length: 15 residues.

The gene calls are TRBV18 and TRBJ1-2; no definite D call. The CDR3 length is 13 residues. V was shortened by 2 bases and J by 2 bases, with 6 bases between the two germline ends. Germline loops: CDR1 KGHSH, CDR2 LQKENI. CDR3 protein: CASSPEENYGYTF. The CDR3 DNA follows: TGTGCCAGCTCACCAGAGGAAAACTATGGCTACACCTTC.

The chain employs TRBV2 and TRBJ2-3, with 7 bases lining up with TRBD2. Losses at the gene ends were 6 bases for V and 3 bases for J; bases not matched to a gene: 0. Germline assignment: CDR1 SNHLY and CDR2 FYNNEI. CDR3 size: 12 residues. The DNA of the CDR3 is TGTGCCAGCAGGGGACTAACAGATACGCAGTATTTT. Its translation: CASRGLTDTQYF.

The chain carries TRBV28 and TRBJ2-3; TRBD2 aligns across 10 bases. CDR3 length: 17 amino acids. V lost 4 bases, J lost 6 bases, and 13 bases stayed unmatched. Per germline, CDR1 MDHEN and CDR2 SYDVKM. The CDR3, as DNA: TGTGCCAGCAGTTGGAATCGTCTTAGCGGGGGGATGGATACGCAGTATTTT. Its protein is CASSWNRLSGGMDTQYF. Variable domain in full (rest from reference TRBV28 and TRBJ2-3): DVKVTQSSRYLVKRTGEKVFLECVQDMDHENMFWYRQDPGLGLRLIYFSYDVKMKEKGDIPEGYSVSREKKERFSLILESASTNQTSMYLCASSWNRLSGGMDTQYFGPGTRLTVL.

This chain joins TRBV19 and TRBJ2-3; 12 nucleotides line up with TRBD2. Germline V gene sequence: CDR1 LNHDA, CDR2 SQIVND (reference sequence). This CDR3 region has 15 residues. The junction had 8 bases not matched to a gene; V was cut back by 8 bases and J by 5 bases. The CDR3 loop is CASHSSSGGVDTQYF. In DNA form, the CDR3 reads TGTGCCAGTCACTCCTCTAGCGGGGGGGTAGATACGCAGTATTTT.

The DNA of the CDR3 is TGCAGCGCATGGACAGGGGACACTGAAGCTTTCTTT. This codes for CSAWTGDTEAFF. The rearrangement links TRBV29-1 to TRBJ1-1, with 9 bases identical to TRBD1. V shed 7 bases and J 3 bases; nucleotides not matched to a gene: 3. The CDR3 loop spans 12 amino acids. CDR1 and CDR2 (germline): SQVTM, ANQGSEA. Looking up the rest from reference TRBV29-1 and TRBJ1-1 gives the full variable domain: SAVISQKPSRDICQRGTSLTIQCQVDSQVTMMFWYRQQPGQSLTLIATANQGSEATYESGFVIDKFPISRPNLTFSTLTVSNMSPEDSSIYLCSAWTGDTEAFFGQGTRLTVV.

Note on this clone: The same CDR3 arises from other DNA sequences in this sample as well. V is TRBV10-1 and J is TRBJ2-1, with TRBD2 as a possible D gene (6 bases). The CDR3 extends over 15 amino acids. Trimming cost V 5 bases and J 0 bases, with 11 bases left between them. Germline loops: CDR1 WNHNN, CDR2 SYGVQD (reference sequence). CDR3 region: CASSRDLSSYNEQFF. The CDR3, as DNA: TGCGCCAGCAGTCGGGACTTGAGCTCCTACAATGAGCAGTTCTTC.